The clone carrying this T cell receptor (beta chain) was recorded a few times. Antigen: not known. TCRdb redid the calling of the RT-PCR reads with MiXCR, one entry per CDR3 protein. The table includes 560,000 or so distinct CDR3 sequences, less than 10% detected once. The sample comes from a study of response to subunit inactivated influenza vaccine. Findings of the study overall: Researchers suggested that each seasonal influenza vaccination recruits few new T cells.

The germline V gene has CDR1 LGHNA and CDR2 YNFKEQ. The CDR3 is made up of 14 amino acids. V was shortened by 3 bases and J by 2 bases, with 11 bases between the two germline ends. Specimen: PBMCs from blood, collected around 25 months after vaccination. The sequence was obtained from a man between 45 and 75 years old who received an inactivated influenza vaccine. This rearrangement joins TRBV4-2 to TRBJ2-7, with D uncertain. CDR3 DNA: TGTGCCAGCAGCCAGGGCGTGGGTACCTACGAGCAGTACTTC. Translating gives CASSQGVGTYEQYF.